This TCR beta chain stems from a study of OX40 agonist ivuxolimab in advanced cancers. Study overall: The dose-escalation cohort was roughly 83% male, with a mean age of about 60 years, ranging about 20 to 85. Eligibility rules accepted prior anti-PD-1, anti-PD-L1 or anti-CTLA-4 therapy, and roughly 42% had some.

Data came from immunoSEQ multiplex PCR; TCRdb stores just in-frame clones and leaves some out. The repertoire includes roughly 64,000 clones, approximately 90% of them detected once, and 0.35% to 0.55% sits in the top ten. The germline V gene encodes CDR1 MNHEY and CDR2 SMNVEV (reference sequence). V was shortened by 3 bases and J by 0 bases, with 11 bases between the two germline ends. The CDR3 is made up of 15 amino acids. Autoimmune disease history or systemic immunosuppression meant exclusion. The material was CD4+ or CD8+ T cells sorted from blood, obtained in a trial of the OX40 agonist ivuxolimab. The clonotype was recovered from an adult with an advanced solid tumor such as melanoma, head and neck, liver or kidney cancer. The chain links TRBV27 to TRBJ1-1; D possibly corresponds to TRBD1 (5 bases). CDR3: CASSFAGNMNTEAFF. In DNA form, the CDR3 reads TGTGCCAGCAGTTTCGCAGGGAACATGAACACTGAAGCTTTCTTT.